One and the same sample provided the 31 T cell receptor beta chains below, sequenced in a study of T cell responses to AZD1222 COVID-19 vaccine. The repertoire was sequenced with immunoSEQ multiplex PCR; TCRdb's copy has only in-frame clones and lacks some. The sample holds 110,000 or so clones, roughly nine tenths seen once. The starting material was peripheral blood, obtained on day 0 of AZD1222 vaccination. The receptors were sampled from an adult in good health.

The V call is TRBV7-3, the J call TRBJ2-7, with TRBD1 identical over 7 bases. The CDR3 is made up of 14 amino acids. V shed 2 bases and J 5 bases; nucleotides not matched to a gene: 6. CDR1 is SGHTA, CDR2 FQGTGA, per germline. This CDR3 is CASSLGTTGHEQYF. Here the CDR3 DNA reads TGTGCCAGCAGCTTAGGGACGACAGGGCACGAGCAGTACTTC.

This chain connects TRBV18 to TRBJ2-7; TRBD1 aligns across 9 bases. The germline V gene encodes CDR1 KGHSH and CDR2 LQKENI. The V gene end was trimmed by 6 bases and the J gene end by 4 bases; junction bases not matched to a gene: 4. The CDR3 is made up of 13 amino acids. This CDR3 reads CASSKDRGYEQYF. DNA for the CDR3: TGTGCCAGCTCGAAGGACAGGGGATACGAGCAGTACTTC.

The chain is built from TRBV18 and TRBJ1-3; TRBD1 aligns across 9 bases. The CDR3 contains 15 residues. The J segment lost 6 bases and the V segment lost 2 bases, leaving 5 bases of the junction unmatched. Germline-derived CDR1 and CDR2 are KGHSH and LQKENI. CDR3 sequence reads: CASSPVTGGVNTIYF. The CDR3 region has the DNA TGTGCCAGCTCACCAGTTACAGGGGGCGTAAACACCATATATTTT.

The CDR3 region is CASSLVVRGGGGYKNIQYF. The CDR3 DNA follows: TGTGCCAGCAGCTTGGTAGTCAGGGGAGGCGGGGGATACAAAAACATTCAGTACTTC. V gene TRBV5-6 combines with J gene TRBJ2-4; tentative D call: TRBD2 (7 bases). With 0 bases removed from V and 3 bases from J, the gap between germline ends came to 22 bases. The CDR3 consists of 19 residues. The V gene's germline CDR1 is SGHDT and CDR2 YYEEEE.

J is TRBJ1-3 and V is TRBV18; 8 nucleotides agree with TRBD1. Trimming took 3 bases from V and 0 from J; bases not matched to a gene: 7. Germline lookup yields CDR1 KGHSH and CDR2 LQKENI. This CDR3 is 17 amino acids long. The CDR3 region is CASSPLPDRASGNTIYF. CDR3 nucleotide sequence: TGTGCCAGCTCACCTTTGCCGGACAGGGCCTCTGGAAACACCATATATTTT.

The V call is TRBV6-2 or TRBV6-3, the J call TRBJ2-7; 10 bases match TRBD2. Per germline, CDR1 MNHEY and CDR2 SVGEGT. The CDR3 spans 15 residues. After removal of 6 bases from V and 3 bases from J, the junction contained 8 bases not matched to a gene. The CDR3 protein is CASSLPGLAFYEQYF. CDR3 bases: TGTGCCAGCAGCTTACCGGGACTAGCGTTCTACGAGCAGTACTTC.

This chain uses TRBV4-1 with TRBJ1-3; maybe TRBD1 (6 bases). V lost 2 bases and J lost 0, with 11 bases in between. CDR3 size: 16 residues. Germline V gene data show CDR1 as MGHRA and CDR2 as YSYEKL. As DNA, the CDR3 is TGCGCCAGCAGCCAATCTGGGGGCCTCTCTGGAAACACCATATATTTT. Protein sequence: CASSQSGGLSGNTIYF.

V and J are TRBV30 and TRBJ1-6; 10 nucleotides line up with TRBD1. Germline loops: CDR1 GTSNPN, CDR2 SVGIG (reference sequence). V dropped 4 bases and J dropped 6; count of bases not matched to a gene: 9. This CDR3 contains 16 residues. The CDR3 loop reads CAWILRDRGFNSPLHF. For the CDR3, the DNA is TGTGCCTGGATCCTACGGGACAGGGGATTTAATTCACCCCTCCACTTT.

The genes are TRBV6-2 or TRBV6-3 and TRBJ1-3; no clear D. Germline CDR1 is MNHEY and CDR2 is SVGEGT. The germline V and J ends were trimmed by 2 bases and 0 bases, with 14 bases remaining between them. The CDR3 runs 17 residues. CDR3 protein: CASSYPTTARSGNTIYF. Here the CDR3 DNA reads TGTGCCAGCAGTTACCCTACCACAGCCCGCTCTGGAAACACCATATATTTT.

The chain carries TRBV18 and TRBJ1-1; D may be TRBD1 (5 bases). Trimming took 4 bases from V and 1 from J, leaving 7 bases between them. Germline values: CDR1 KGHSH, CDR2 LQKENI. This CDR3 has 13 residues. The CDR3 spells CASSRDRNTEAFF. In DNA form, the CDR3 reads TGTGCCAGCTCACGCGACAGGAACACTGAAGCTTTCTTT.

The chain combines TRBV19 with TRBJ1-4; D unresolved. CDR1 LNHDA and CDR2 SQIVND come from the germline V gene (reference sequence). CDR3 length: 16 residues. V shed 5 bases and J shed 12 bases, with 25 bases lying between them. Written as DNA, the CDR3 is TGTGCCAGTAGTCCCGGGTGGTCGGGATCGCTTGGCGAACTGTTTTTT. It yields the protein CASSPGWSGSLGELFF.

V is TRBV5-1 and J is TRBJ2-5; TRBD1 is a possible D gene (6 bases). The V end was cut by 0 bases, the J end by 5 bases, with 14 bases between. The CDR3 loop spans 15 amino acids. Per the germline V gene, CDR1 is SGHRS and CDR2 is YFSETQ. The chain's CDR3 is CASSLAQGVGETQYF. CDR3 bases: TGCGCCAGCAGCTTGGCACAGGGAGTGGGTGAGACCCAGTACTTC.

The rearrangement links TRBV6-5 to TRBJ1-1; 7 positions match TRBD1. CDR3 length: 15 amino acids. The junction had 7 bases not matched to a gene; V was cut back by 5 bases and J by 1 base. Germline-derived CDR1 and CDR2 are MNHEY and SVGAGI. The CDR3 DNA is TGTGCCAGCAGTCGGGACAGAGGCGCGAACACTGAAGCTTTCTTT. Translated, it gives CASSRDRGANTEAFF.

This chain connects TRBV6-2 or TRBV6-3 to TRBJ2-7; 8 bases align to TRBD1. Germline CDR1 MNHEY, CDR2 SVGEGT. V lost 0 bases, J lost 4 bases, and 8 bases stayed unmatched. This CDR3 region has 16 residues. The CDR3 DNA reads TGTGCCAGCAGTTACTCCCCTGGGACAGGATTGTACGAGCAGTACTTC. Translated, it gives CASSYSPGTGLYEQYF.

The chain couples TRBV19 to TRBJ1-5; D unresolved. The germline V gene has CDR1 LNHDA and CDR2 SQIVND (reference sequence). V dropped 3 bases and J dropped 5 bases, with 11 bases sitting between them. The CDR3 has 14 amino acids. CDR3 region: CASSMGSSHQPQHF. CDR3 sequence (DNA): TGTGCCAGTAGTATGGGCAGTTCTCATCAGCCCCAGCATTTT.

On this clone: The sample carries other DNA sequences with the same CDR3. V and J are TRBV12-3 or TRBV12-4 and TRBJ1-2; no reliable D call. The CDR3 runs 13 residues. V lost 1 base and J 4 bases, leaving 7 bases between the germline ends. The DNA of the CDR3 is TGTGCCAGCAGTTTAGGAGGCGGCTATGGCTACACCTTC. Its translation: CASSLGGGYGYTF.

The chain joins TRBV4-1 to TRBJ2-7; the D gene is possibly TRBD2 (5 bases). Per germline, CDR1 MGHRA and CDR2 YSYEKL. Trimming removed 0 bases at V and 4 bases at J, with 13 bases between. The CDR3 sequence is 15 residues long. Written as DNA, the CDR3 is TGCGCCAGCAGCCAAGACGTGGGAGTTAGGTACGAGCAGTACTTC. Protein product: CASSQDVGVRYEQYF.

This clone was seen once. V and J are TRBV19 and TRBJ1-6; D call uncertain. This CDR3 contains 12 residues. V was trimmed by 8 bases and J by 7 bases, leaving 9 bases between them. CDR1 is LNHDA and CDR2 is SQIVND in the germline V gene (reference sequence). The chain's CDR3 is CASRHGNSPLHF. For the CDR3, the DNA is TGTGCCAGTCGTCACGGGAATTCACCCCTCCACTTT. Supplemented by reference TRBV19 and TRBJ1-6, the full variable domain reads DGGITQSPKYLFRKEGQNVTLSCEQNLNHDAMYWYRQDPGQGLRLIYYSQIVNDFQKGDIAEGYSVSREKKESFPLTVTSAQKNPTAFYLCASRHGNSPLHFGNGTRLTVT.

The V gene is TRBV30, the J gene TRBJ1-1, with a possible D match to TRBD1 (6 bases). Per the germline V gene, CDR1 is GTSNPN and CDR2 is SVGIG (reference sequence). V lost 3 bases, J lost 3 bases, and 11 bases lay in between. The length of the CDR3 is 13 residues. The CDR3 DNA reads as TGTGCCTGGAGCGAACAGGGCGACACTGAAGCTTTCTTT. Its protein product is CAWSEQGDTEAFF.

This sequence joins TRBV7-3 and TRBJ1-2; 11 bases fit TRBD1. This CDR3 spans 14 amino acids. Germline V gene lookup returns CDR1 SGHTA and CDR2 FQGTGA. Germline trimming cut 5 bases from V and 5 bases from J; bases unmatched to any gene: 4. The CDR3 DNA sequence: TGTGCCAGCAGCCCGGACAGGGGGCAATATGGCTACACCTTC. Its protein is CASSPDRGQYGYTF.

This chain uses TRBV9 with TRBJ2-2; D tentatively reads TRBD1 or TRBD2 (6 bases each). The ends were cut back, 3 bases at V and 4 bases at J, with 19 bases in the middle. Germline V gives CDR1 SGDLS, CDR2 YYNGEE. CDR3 length: 17 amino acids. CDR3 DNA: TGTGCCAGCAGCGCCTCCGAGGGACGGGGGCTCACCGGGGAGCTGTTTTTT. It specifies CASSASEGRGLTGELFF.

This clone appeared once. This chain links TRBV6-5 with TRBJ1-1; 7 bases are shared with TRBD1. The J segment lost 0 bases and the V segment lost 6 bases, leaving 4 bases of the junction unmatched. CDR1 and CDR2 from the germline V gene are MNHEY and SVGAGI. This CDR3 is 14 amino acids long. The CDR3: CASSRGQVNTEAFF. The CDR3 DNA reads TGTGCCAGCAGCCGCGGACAGGTGAACACTGAAGCTTTCTTT.

This clone was seen once. The rearrangement uses TRBV5-6 and TRBJ1-1; D is undetermined. CDR3 size: 14 residues. CDR1 is SGHDT and CDR2 is YYEEEE in the germline V gene. Trimming stripped 4 bases from V and 4 bases from J, with 14 bases between. CDR3 sequence: CASSAGFGGTEAFF. DNA for the CDR3: TGTGCCAGCAGCGCGGGATTCGGTGGCACTGAAGCTTTCTTT.

This clone has just one count. The J gene is TRBJ1-2, the V gene TRBV9; TRBD1 might be the D (6 bases). CDR3 length: 15 amino acids. Looked up from germline, CDR1 is SGDLS and CDR2 is YYNGEE. V gave up 0 bases and J gave up 3 bases, with 12 bases separating them. CDR3 DNA sequence: TGTGCCAGCAGCGTAGGGTATCAGGGGTACTATGGCTACACCTTC. Encoded protein: CASSVGYQGYYGYTF.

A few counts support this clone. This rearrangement joins TRBV28 to TRBJ2-5, with D perhaps TRBD1 or TRBD2 (6 bases each). The germline V gene has CDR1 MDHEN and CDR2 SYDVKM. The germline V and J ends were trimmed by 1 base and 1 base, with 10 bases remaining between them. This CDR3 has 15 residues. CDR3 nucleotides: TGTGCCAGCAGTTTATCGGGGGCAGGCCAAGAGACCCAGTACTTC. This encodes CASSLSGAGQETQYF.

This clone was recorded once. The chain links TRBV5-1 to TRBJ2-1; D gene ambiguous. Germline lookup yields CDR1 SGHRS and CDR2 YFSETQ. V lost 0 bases to trimming and J lost 2 bases, with 9 bases between them. The CDR3 is 15 amino acids. CDR3 nucleotide sequence: TGCGCCAGCAGCTTGGGACCCCTTACCTACAATGAGCAGTTCTTC. It encodes CASSLGPLTYNEQFF. Full variable domain (missing parts from reference TRBV5-1 and TRBJ2-1): KAGVTQTPRYLIKTRGQQVTLSCSPISGHRSVSWYQQTPGQGLQFLFEYFSETQRNKGNFPGRFSGRQFSNSRSEMNVSTLELGDSALYLCASSLGPLTYNEQFFGPGTRLTVL.

The CDR3 nucleotides read TGTGCCTGGAGGACAGGGGGCTATAATTCACCCCTCCACTTT. Amino acids: CAWRTGGYNSPLHF. This rearrangement joins TRBV28 to TRBJ1-6; 10 bases match TRBD1. Trimming cost V 11 bases and J 3 bases; bases outside gene matches: 4. The CDR3 spans 14 residues. Germline loops: CDR1 MDHEN, CDR2 SYDVKM.

The rearrangement joins TRBV25-1 to TRBJ1-6, with TRBD1 as a possible D gene (5 bases). The germline gives CDR1 MGHDK, CDR2 SYGVNS. V gave up 1 base and J gave up 6 bases, with 10 bases separating them. The CDR3 extends over 15 amino acids. This chain's CDR3 is CASSEWGMTNSPLHF. CDR3 sequence (DNA): TGTGCCAGCAGTGAATGGGGGATGACTAATTCACCCCTCCACTTT.

This rearrangement joins TRBV3-1 (or the pseudogene TRBV3-2) to TRBJ1-1; D might be TRBD1 (6 bases). In germline, CDR1 is LGHDT, CDR2 YNNKEL (reference sequence). Trimming cost V 6 bases and J 7 bases, with 9 bases left between them. This CDR3 region has 11 residues. CDR3 amino acids: CASRLGGEAFF. CDR3 bases: TGTGCCAGCAGACTAGGGGGTGAAGCTTTCTTT.

The chain joins TRBV5-4 to TRBJ1-2; D remains unclear. Germline CDR1 SGHNT, CDR2 YYREEE (reference sequence). Trimming left V 0 bases short and J 8 bases short, with 20 bases between. This CDR3 is built from 16 residues. The CDR3 sequence is CASSLGGNRVGMGYTF. The CDR3 DNA is TGTGCCAGCAGCTTGGGTGGCAATCGCGTTGGGATGGGCTACACCTTC.

This clone has more than one count but fewer than ten. This chain uses TRBV10-1 with TRBJ1-2; 10 nucleotides align to TRBD1. This CDR3 spans 15 amino acids. Germline V gene lookup returns CDR1 WNHNN and CDR2 SYGVQD (reference sequence). The ends lost 9 bases at V and 5 bases at J; junction bases unmatched: 12. The CDR3 bases are TGCGCCAGGGGGACAGGGGACCCTCCTTGGTATGGCTACACCTTC. Residues: CARGTGDPPWYGYTF.